Listed below are T cell receptor beta chains from one sample, sequenced in a study of T cell responses to AZD1222 COVID-19 vaccine. Data came from immunoSEQ multiplex PCR; TCRdb stores just in-frame clones and leaves some out. The sample holds 80,000 to 100,000 clones, 75% to 90% seen once. The sequenced sample was peripheral blood, obtained 28 days after the second AZD1222 dose. The receptors derive from an adult who received the AZD1222 COVID-19 vaccine. CDR3s include the opening cysteine and the closing phenylalanine or tryptophan. Each record gives: J gene, D gene, V gene, CDR3 protein, CDR3 DNA. D genes are given only for firm matches.

>TRBJ1-2|TRBD1|TRBV4-1
CASSQGDRENYGYTF
TGCGCCAGCAGCCAAGGGGACAGGGAGAACTATGGCTACACCTTC
>TRBJ1-3|.|TRBV30
CAWRIGSDGNTIYF
TGTGCCTGGCGCATCGGTTCAGATGGAAACACCATATATTTT
>TRBJ2-1|TRBD2|TRBV4-3
CASSQERLVERGVNEQFF
TGCGCCAGCAGCCAAGAACGACTAGTAGAGCGGGGGGTTAATGAGCAGTTCTTC
>TRBJ1-2|.|TRBV10-3
CAIATGKPAHNYGYTF
TGTGCCATCGCGACGGGTAAACCGGCTCATAACTATGGCTACACCTTC
>TRBJ1-4|.|TRBV12-5
CASGLVLHPRGADLGEKLFF
TGTGCTAGTGGTTTGGTACTTCACCCCAGGGGTGCGGATCTTGGTGAAAAACTGTTTTTT
>TRBJ1-1|.|TRBV19
CASSIIPQIEAFF
TGTGCCAGTAGTATAATCCCCCAAATCGAAGCTTTCTTT
>TRBJ2-7|.|TRBV4-3
CASSQEAGQFEQYF
TGCGCCAGCAGCCAAGAGGCTGGACAGTTCGAGCAGTACTTC
>TRBJ1-2|.|TRBV29-1
CSARRGGQLGPNYGYTF
TGCAGCGCCCGAAGGGGGGGGCAGCTAGGCCCGAACTATGGCTACACCTTC
>TRBJ2-1|TRBD2|TRBV7-9
CASSPGLAGLEGFF
TGTGCCAGCAGTCCGGGACTAGCGGGTTTAGAGGGGTTCTTC
>TRBJ1-4|.|TRBV15
CATSRDLGATNEKLFF
TGTGCCACCAGCAGAGATTTGGGGGCGACTAATGAAAAACTGTTTTTT